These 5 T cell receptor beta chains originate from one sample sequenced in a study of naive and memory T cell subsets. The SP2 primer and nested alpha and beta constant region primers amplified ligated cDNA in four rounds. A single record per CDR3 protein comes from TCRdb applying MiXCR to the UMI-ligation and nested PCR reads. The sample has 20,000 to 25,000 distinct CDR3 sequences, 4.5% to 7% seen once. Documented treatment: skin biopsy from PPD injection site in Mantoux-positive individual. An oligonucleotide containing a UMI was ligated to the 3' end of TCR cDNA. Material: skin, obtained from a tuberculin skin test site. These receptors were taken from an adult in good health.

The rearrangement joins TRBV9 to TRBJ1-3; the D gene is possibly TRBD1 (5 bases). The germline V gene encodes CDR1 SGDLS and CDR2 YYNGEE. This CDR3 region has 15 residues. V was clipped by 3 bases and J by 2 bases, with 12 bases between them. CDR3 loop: CASSAQGVTGNTIYF. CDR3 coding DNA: TGTGCCAGCAGCGCCCAGGGAGTCACTGGAAACACCATATATTTT. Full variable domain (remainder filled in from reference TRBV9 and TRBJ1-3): DSGVTQTPKHLITATGQRVTLRCSPRSGDLSVYWYQQSLDQGLQFLIQYYNGEERAKGNILERFSAQQFPDLHSELNLSSLELGDSALYFCASSAQGVTGNTIYFGEGSWLTVV.

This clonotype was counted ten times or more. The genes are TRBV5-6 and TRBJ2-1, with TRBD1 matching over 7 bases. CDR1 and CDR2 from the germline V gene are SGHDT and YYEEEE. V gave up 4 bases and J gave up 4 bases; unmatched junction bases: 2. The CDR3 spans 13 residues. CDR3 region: CASSEDRYNEQFF. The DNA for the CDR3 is TGTGCCAGCAGCGAGGACAGGTACAATGAGCAGTTCTTC.

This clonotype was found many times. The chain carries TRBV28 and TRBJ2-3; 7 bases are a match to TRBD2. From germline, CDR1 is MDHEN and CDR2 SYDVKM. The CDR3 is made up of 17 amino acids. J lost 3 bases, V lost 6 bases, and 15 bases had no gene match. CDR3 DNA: TGTGCCAGCAGACCCCAACCCGGGCGGGAGAGTACAGATACGCAGTATTTT. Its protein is CASRPQPGRESTDTQYF.

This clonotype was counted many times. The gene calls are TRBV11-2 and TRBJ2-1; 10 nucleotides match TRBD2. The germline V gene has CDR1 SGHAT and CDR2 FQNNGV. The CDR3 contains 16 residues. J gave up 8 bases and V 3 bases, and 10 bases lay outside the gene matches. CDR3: CASSFLKREGWDEQFF. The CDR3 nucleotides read TGTGCCAGCAGCTTCCTTAAGCGGGAGGGTTGGGATGAGCAGTTCTTC.

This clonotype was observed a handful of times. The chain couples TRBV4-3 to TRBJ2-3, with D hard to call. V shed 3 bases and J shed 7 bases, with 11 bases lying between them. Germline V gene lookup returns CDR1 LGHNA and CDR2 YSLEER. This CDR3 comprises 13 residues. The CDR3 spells CASSQEIRNTQYF. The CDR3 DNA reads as TGCGCCAGCAGCCAGGAGATTAGGAATACGCAGTATTTT.